The present T cell receptor beta chain was sequenced within a study of regulatory T cells in long-lasting Graves disease. This clonotype was observed at least ten times. Described time point: newly diagnosed GD, antithyroid drugs for less than 3 months. From RNA extracted from PBMCs, the TCR library was made. Trimming cost V 0 bases and J 5 bases; bases outside gene matches: 1. CDR1 SGHDT and CDR2 YYEEEE come from the germline V gene. The CDR3 totals 15 residues. CDR3 regions were amplified by Arm-PCR using iRepertoire HTBI primers to build TCR beta libraries. In TCRdb, the multiplex PCR reads were re-called with MiXCR into one record per CDR3 protein. There are about 450,000 distinct CDR3 sequences in the sample; about 16% occur only once, and around 11% lies in the top ten. The same sample was also studied in work on T cells in Graves' hyperthyroidism and ophthalmopathy. That paper notes: TCR CDR3 underwent first-round RT-PCR with the HTBI primer set.

The clonotype was recovered from a woman between 25 and 40 years old with Graves disease. The chain joins TRBV5-6 to TRBJ2-3, with 12 bases that match TRBD2. Specimen: peripheral blood mononuclear cells (PBMCs), collected at new diagnosis, from a patient treated with antithyroid drugs. The CDR3 bases are TGTGCCAGCAGCTTGGCGGGACTAGCGGGAGATACGCAGTATTTT. It yields the protein CASSLAGLAGDTQYF.